Following are 21 T cell receptor beta chains from one sample sequenced in a study of T cell responses to AZD1222 COVID-19 vaccine. Profiled with immunoSEQ multiplex PCR; TCRdb holds only in-frame clones, not every one. The table has about 110,000 clones, roughly nine tenths seen once. This specimen consisted of peripheral blood, obtained on day 0 of AZD1222 vaccination. The receptor set was obtained from an adult in good health.

This clone was seen only a few times. J is TRBJ2-5 and V is TRBV28, with no clear D. This CDR3 is built from 11 residues. The ends were cut back, 7 bases at V and 5 bases at J, with 8 bases in the middle. Germline lookup yields CDR1 MDHEN and CDR2 SYDVKM. The CDR3 DNA follows: TGTGCCAGCACCAATGTGGAGACCCAGTACTTC. It codes for CASTNVETQYF.

The V gene is TRBV6-2 or TRBV6-3, the J gene TRBJ1-2; the D is unclear. The CDR3 extends over 12 amino acids. Deletions cut 5 bases from V and 4 bases from J, with 8 bases between. CDR1 is MNHEY, CDR2 SVGEGT, per germline. The CDR3 region is CASSTGPYGYTF. CDR3 bases: TGTGCCAGCAGTACCGGACCCTATGGCTACACCTTC.

V is TRBV6-5 and J is TRBJ2-3; D unresolved. Trimming stripped 6 bases from V and 4 bases from J, with 14 bases between. The CDR3 length is 14 residues. Germline V CDR1 and CDR2: MNHEY, SVGAGI. The CDR3 DNA reads as TGTGCCAGCAGCGGGCCCCACGGTTCAGATACGCAGTATTTT. This translates into CASSGPHGSDTQYF.

The chain links TRBV5-1 to TRBJ1-5, with D tentatively TRBD1 (5 bases). CDR3 length: 14 residues. Germline loops: CDR1 SGHRS, CDR2 YFSETQ. V lost 0 bases to trimming and J lost 6 bases, with 10 bases between them. CDR3 nucleotides: TGCGCCAGCAGCTTGGTGGTGGGGGGTCAGCCCCAGCATTTT. It translates to CASSLVVGGQPQHF.

The chain couples TRBV3-1 (or the pseudogene TRBV3-2) to TRBJ2-1; D is uncertain. The CDR3 is 13 amino acids. V was trimmed by 3 bases and J by 6 bases, leaving 9 bases between them. Germline-derived CDR1 and CDR2 are LGHDT and YNNKEL (reference sequence). In DNA form, the CDR3 reads TGTGCCAGCAGCCACCTTGTCCGCAATGAGCAGTTCTTC. It specifies CASSHLVRNEQFF.

The chain has TRBV7-9 and TRBJ2-5; 8 bases match TRBD2. J was trimmed by 5 bases and V by 5 bases; bases with no gene match: 13. Germline-derived CDR1 and CDR2 are SEHNR and FQNEAQ (reference sequence). The CDR3 sequence is 16 residues long. CDR3 residues: CASSPQAGDLMETQYF. The CDR3 DNA is TGTGCCAGCAGCCCTCAAGCGGGAGATCTGATGGAGACCCAGTACTTC.

J is TRBJ1-6 and V is TRBV4-2; D remains ambiguous. CDR3 length: 15 residues. Per the germline V gene, CDR1 is LGHNA and CDR2 is YNFKEQ. V gave up 2 bases and J gave up 6 bases, with 11 bases separating them. CDR3 DNA sequence: TGTGCCAGCAGCCAAAAGGGTGAGGGTAATTCACCCCTCCACTTT. This codes for CASSQKGEGNSPLHF.

The V and J genes are TRBV30 and TRBJ2-3; weak D call: TRBD1 (5 bases). Germline CDR1 GTSNPN, CDR2 SVGIG (reference sequence). V was trimmed by 1 base and J by 2 bases, leaving 10 bases between them. CDR3 length equals 14 residues. The CDR3 loop is CAWSAQVDTDTQYF. The CDR3 DNA reads as TGTGCCTGGAGTGCACAGGTTGACACAGATACGCAGTATTTT.

The chain joins TRBV10-1 to TRBJ1-2, with D possibly TRBD1 on 5 matching bases. The CDR3 contains 15 residues. Per the germline V gene, CDR1 is WNHNN and CDR2 is SYGVQD (reference sequence). Trimming took off 6 bases at V and 2 bases at J, with 16 bases between the two ends. As DNA, the CDR3 is TGCGCCAGCAGGAAGACAGAACTAAGGAACTATGGCTACACCTTC. It translates to CASRKTELRNYGYTF.

The chain combines TRBV7-2 with TRBJ1-2, with 9 bases fitting TRBD1. The CDR3 extends over 15 amino acids. Trimming took 6 bases from V and 6 from J; bases not matched to a gene: 11. CDR1 is SGHTA and CDR2 is FQGNSA in the germline V gene. CDR3 DNA sequence: TGTGCCAGCAGAGATGACAGGGGGGCTCATAATGGCTACACCTTC. It encodes CASRDDRGAHNGYTF.

This clone is a singleton in its sample. This chain uses TRBV20-1 with TRBJ1-5; D may be TRBD1 (6 bases). CDR1 is DFQATT and CDR2 is SNEGSKA in the germline V gene (reference sequence). The CDR3 consists of 15 residues. Trimming cost V 3 bases and J 5 bases, with 17 bases left between them. CDR3: CSASPSTGYYQPQHF. CDR3 DNA: TGCAGTGCTAGTCCCTCCACAGGGTACTATCAGCCCCAGCATTTT.

The J gene is TRBJ2-7, the V gene TRBV28, with D perhaps matching TRBD1 (6 bases). Trimming pared 8 bases from V and 1 base from J, leaving 15 bases between. Germline values: CDR1 MDHEN, CDR2 SYDVKM. The CDR3 length is 14 residues. In DNA, the CDR3 is TGTGCCAGCGAACAGGGTGGGAATTCCTACGAGCAGTACTTC. Translation gives CASEQGGNSYEQYF.

This chain links TRBV9 with TRBJ2-2; 9 bases fit TRBD1. Losses at the gene ends were 4 bases for V and 4 bases for J; bases not matched to a gene: 8. Germline V lookup: CDR1 SGDLS, CDR2 YYNGEE. CDR3 size: 16 residues. The CDR3 sequence is CASSPGQGRTTGELFF. In DNA form, the CDR3 reads TGTGCCAGCAGCCCGGGACAGGGAAGAACCACCGGGGAGCTGTTTTTT.

This chain links TRBV28 with TRBJ1-4; D gene uncertain. From germline, CDR1 is MDHEN and CDR2 SYDVKM. The CDR3 sequence is 14 residues long. V was pared by 8 bases and J by 5 bases, with 15 bases between. Here the CDR3 DNA reads TGTGCCAGCCTTAGTACTGGAGGAAATGAAAAACTGTTTTTT. Its protein is CASLSTGGNEKLFF.

This clone occurred once. This chain connects TRBV15 to TRBJ1-5; the match to TRBD1 covers 7 bases. The V gene end was trimmed by 0 bases and the J gene end by 7 bases; junction bases not matched to a gene: 6. Germline CDR1 and CDR2: LNHNV and YYDKDF (reference sequence). CDR3 length: 15 amino acids. For the CDR3, the DNA is TGTGCCACCAGCAGAGATATGGCAGGGGGACAGCCCCAGCATTTT. Protein product: CATSRDMAGGQPQHF.

This chain connects TRBV10-2 to TRBJ1-1, with a weak D call TRBD1 (6 bases). This CDR3 spans 16 amino acids. V shed 6 bases and J shed 2 bases, with 19 bases lying between them. CDR1 WSHSY and CDR2 SAAADI come from the germline V gene. The CDR3 DNA is TGCGCCAGCAGGGAAGGGGGTAGCGTGGTCAACACTGAAGCTTTCTTT. Translated: CASREGGSVVNTEAFF.

This chain links TRBV5-1 with TRBJ2-6; no clear D. The germline V and J ends were trimmed by 0 bases and 4 bases, with 5 bases remaining between them. CDR3 length: 14 residues. Per the germline V gene, CDR1 is SGHRS and CDR2 is YFSETQ. The CDR3 DNA is TGCGCCAGCAGCTTGGTTTTCGGGGCCAACGTCCTGACTTTC. Amino acid sequence: CASSLVFGANVLTF.

The gene calls are TRBV7-3 and TRBJ2-2; D gene ambiguous. The CDR3 consists of 14 residues. Germline V lookup: CDR1 SGHTA, CDR2 FQGTGA. The V end was cut by 5 bases, the J end by 5 bases, with 12 bases between. CDR3 DNA sequence: TGTGCCAGCAGCCGAGGATGGGGAACCGGGGAGCTGTTTTTT. Its protein product is CASSRGWGTGELFF. Looking up the rest from reference TRBV7-3 and TRBJ2-2 gives the full variable domain: GAGVSQTPSNKVTEKGKYVELRCDPISGHTALYWYRQSLGQGPEFLIYFQGTGAADDSGLPNDRFFAVRPEGSVSTLKIQRTERGDSAVYLCASSRGWGTGELFFGEGSRLTVL.

The table lists this clone with a count of one. The genes are TRBV5-1 and TRBJ2-5, with D maybe TRBD2 (5 bases). The germline V gene encodes CDR1 SGHRS and CDR2 YFSETQ. The length of the CDR3 is 15 residues. V was cut by 2 bases and J by 5 bases, with 16 bases left in between. The CDR3 loop reads CASSLADGELETQYF. The CDR3 nucleotides are TGCGCCAGCAGCTTAGCGGACGGGGAGCTTGAGACCCAGTACTTC.

The table lists this clone with a count of one. The chain employs TRBV4-3 and TRBJ2-1; 14 nucleotides agree with TRBD2. Germline V gives CDR1 LGHNA, CDR2 YSLEER. CDR3 size: 16 residues. The junction had 7 bases not matched to a gene; V was cut back by 8 bases and J by 4 bases. CDR3 nucleotides: TGCGCCAGCTCCCGACTAGCGGGGGGGGGTTACAATGAGCAGTTCTTC. Its translation is CASSRLAGGGYNEQFF.

V usage is TRBV29-1 and J usage is TRBJ2-1; D uncertain. The CDR3 has 13 residues. Looked up from germline, CDR1 is SQVTM and CDR2 is ANQGSEA. Trimming stripped 0 bases from V and 5 bases from J, with 8 bases between. CDR3 in amino acids: CSVEDLLHNEQFF. CDR3 nucleotides: TGCAGCGTTGAAGATCTGCTCCACAATGAGCAGTTCTTC.